The TCR beta chain described here comes from a study of OX40 agonist ivuxolimab in advanced cancers. Overall study: People in dose escalation had one of these cancers: hepatocellular carcinoma, melanoma, renal cell or head and neck cancer.

The CDR3 has 15 residues. Trimming took off 10 bases at V and 3 bases at J, with 21 bases between the two ends. CDR1 and CDR2 from the germline V gene are ENHRY and SYGVKD. The table came from immunoSEQ multiplex PCR; TCRdb's copy has only in-frame clones and leaves some out. This table has some 44,000 clones, around 80% appearing once. The receptor was isolated from an adult with an advanced solid tumor such as melanoma, head and neck, liver or kidney cancer. The starting material was CD4+ or CD8+ T cells sorted from blood, obtained in a trial of the OX40 agonist ivuxolimab. This sequence joins TRBV10-3 and TRBJ1-1; maybe TRBD1 (5 bases). For the CDR3, the DNA is TGTGCCACCCATGGGGGAGACCTGGGGGACACTGAAGCTTTCTTT. This codes for CATHGGDLGDTEAFF.